Included here is one TCR beta chain sequence, with context. What it binds is not known. Trimming stripped 8 bases from V and 8 bases from J, with 12 bases between. The CDR3 contains 12 residues. Germline CDR1 and CDR2: MDHEN and SYDVKM. These data belong to a study of T cell responses to AZD1222 COVID-19 vaccine. Overall study results and limits: Most donors were white British and more were female, and clonal diversity was possibly underestimated.

Sequencing used immunoSEQ multiplex PCR; TCRdb keeps in-frame clones, though not all of them. The data contain approximately 150,000 clones, under 95% of them singletons. Source: peripheral blood, taken 28 days after the second dose of the MenACWY control vaccine. This TCR was sampled from an adult who received the MenACWY meningococcal vaccine as a control. The chain uses TRBV28 and TRBJ1-4; unclear D gene. Written as DNA, the CDR3 is TGTGCCAGCCGACCGGGTGGGGAAAAACTGTTTTTT. Its translation: CASRPGGEKLFF. The full variable domain, with the rest looked up from reference TRBV28 and TRBJ1-4, is DVKVTQSSRYLVKRTGEKVFLECVQDMDHENMFWYRQDPGLGLRLIYFSYDVKMKEKGDIPEGYSVSREKKERFSLILESASTNQTSMYLCASRPGGEKLFFGSGTQLSVL.